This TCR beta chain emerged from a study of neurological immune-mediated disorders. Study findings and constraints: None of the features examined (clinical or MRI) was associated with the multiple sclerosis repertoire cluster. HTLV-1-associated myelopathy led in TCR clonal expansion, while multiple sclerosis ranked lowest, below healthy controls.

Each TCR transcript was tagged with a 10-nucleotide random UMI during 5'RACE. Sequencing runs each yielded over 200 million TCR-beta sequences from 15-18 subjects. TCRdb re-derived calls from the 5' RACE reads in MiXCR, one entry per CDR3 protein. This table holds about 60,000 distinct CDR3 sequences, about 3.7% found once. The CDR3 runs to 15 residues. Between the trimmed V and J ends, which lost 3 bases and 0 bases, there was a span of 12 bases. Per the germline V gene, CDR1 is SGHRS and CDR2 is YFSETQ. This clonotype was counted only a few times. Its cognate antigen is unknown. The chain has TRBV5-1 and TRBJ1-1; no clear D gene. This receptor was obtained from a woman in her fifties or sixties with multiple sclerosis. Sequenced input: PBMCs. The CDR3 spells CASSSIGGLNTEAFF. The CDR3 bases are TGCGCCAGCAGCTCTATCGGAGGGTTGAACACTGAAGCTTTCTTT.